The present T cell receptor beta chain was sequenced within a study of cytomegalovirus exposure and HLA in healthy donors. In its sample, this clone was seen a few times. The target antigen is unknown. V trimming: 0 bases; J trimming: 6 bases; junction bases outside the gene matches: 7. Germline V gives CDR1 MNHNS, CDR2 SASEGT. This CDR3 is built from 17 residues. The primer mix had 60 Vbeta and 13 Jbeta primers. Sequencing used immunoSEQ multiplex PCR; TCRdb keeps in-frame clones, though not all of them. The table has some 150,000 clones, approximately 76% seen once. Overall study findings and caveats: In an earlier analysis, about 87% or about 30%: the productive usage of most TCR beta V segments.

The specimen sequenced was PBMCs. This sequence originates from a man aged 60-69 years in good health and CMV-seronegative. The chain couples TRBV6-1 to TRBJ1-6; 8 positions match TRBD1. CDR3 amino acids: CASSEAPGGTTNSPLHF. The CDR3 DNA follows: TGTGCCAGCAGTGAAGCGCCAGGGGGCACGACTAATTCACCCCTCCACTTT.